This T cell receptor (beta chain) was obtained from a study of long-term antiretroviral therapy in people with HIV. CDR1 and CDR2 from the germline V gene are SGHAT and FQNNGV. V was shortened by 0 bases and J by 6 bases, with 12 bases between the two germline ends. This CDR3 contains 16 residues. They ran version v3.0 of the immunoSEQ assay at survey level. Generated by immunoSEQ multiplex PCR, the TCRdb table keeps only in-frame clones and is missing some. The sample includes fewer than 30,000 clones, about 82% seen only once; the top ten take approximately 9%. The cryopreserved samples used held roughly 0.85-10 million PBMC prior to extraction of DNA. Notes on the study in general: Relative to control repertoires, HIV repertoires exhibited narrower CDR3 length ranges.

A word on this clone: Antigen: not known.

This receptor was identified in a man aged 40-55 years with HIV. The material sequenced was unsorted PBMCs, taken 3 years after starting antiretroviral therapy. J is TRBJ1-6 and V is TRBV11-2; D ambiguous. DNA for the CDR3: TGTGCCAGCAGCTTAGATCTTAGACAACTTAATTCACCCCTCCACTTT. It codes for CASSLDLRQLNSPLHF.